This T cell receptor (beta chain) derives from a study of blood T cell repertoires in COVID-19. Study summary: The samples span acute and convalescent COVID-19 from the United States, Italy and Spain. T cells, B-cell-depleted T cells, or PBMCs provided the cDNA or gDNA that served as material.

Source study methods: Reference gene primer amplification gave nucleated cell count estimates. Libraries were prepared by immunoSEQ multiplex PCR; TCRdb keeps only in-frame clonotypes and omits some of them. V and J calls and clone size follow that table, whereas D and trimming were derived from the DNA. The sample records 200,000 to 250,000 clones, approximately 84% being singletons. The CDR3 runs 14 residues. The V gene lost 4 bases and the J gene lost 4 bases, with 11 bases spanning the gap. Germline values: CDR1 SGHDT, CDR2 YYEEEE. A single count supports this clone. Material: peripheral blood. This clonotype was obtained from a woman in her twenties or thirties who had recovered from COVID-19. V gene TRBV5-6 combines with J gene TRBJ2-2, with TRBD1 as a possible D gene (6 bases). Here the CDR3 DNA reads TGTGCCAGCAGCAGGGGGTCGGGCACCGGGGAGCTGTTTTTT. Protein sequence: CASSRGSGTGELFF. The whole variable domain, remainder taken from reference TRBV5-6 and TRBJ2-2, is DAGVTQSPTHLIKTRGQQVTLRCSPKSGHDTVSWYQQALGQGPQFIFQYYEEEERQRGNFPDRFSGHQFPNYSSELNVNALLLGDSALYLCASSRGSGTGELFFGEGSRLTVL.